Listed below are T cell receptor beta chains from one sample, sequenced in a study of cytomegalovirus exposure and HLA in healthy donors. The protocol was immunoSEQ multiplex PCR, while the TCRdb copy is restricted to in-frame clones and leaves out a portion. The sample has about 160,000 clones, nearly 80% seen once. The sample comprised PBMCs. The receptor source for this set is a woman between 40 and 55 years old in good health and CMV-seronegative. Each CDR3 is given with its conserved first and last residue. D genes are given only for firm matches. The listing skips clone size in some rows; elsewhere it reads once, few, many or a size class.

v_call	j_call	d_call	cdr3_length	clone_size	cdr3_nt	cdr3_aa
TRBV7-8	TRBJ2-3	TRBD1	14	-	TGTGCCAGCAGCTCAACAGGGGATGCAGATACGCAGTATTTT	CASSSTGDADTQYF
TRBV2	TRBJ1-1	-	13	-	TGTGCCAGCAGTGATGCGCCCAACACTGAAGCTTTCTTT	CASSDAPNTEAFF
TRBV4-1	TRBJ1-4	TRBD1	16	-	TGCGCCAGCAGCCTCCTCGGACAGGGTAGAACTGAAAAACTGTTTTTT	CASSLLGQGRTEKLFF
TRBV5-1	TRBJ1-6	-	18	once	TGCGCCAGCAGCGACCCGGGATTAGGCAGCTCCTATAATTCACCCCTCCACTTT	CASSDPGLGSSYNSPLHF
TRBV5-1	TRBJ2-3	-	15	-	TGCGCCAGCAGCTACTACGGACTGAGCACAGATACGCAGTATTTT	CASSYYGLSTDTQYF
TRBV2	TRBJ2-2	-	14	few	TGTGCCAGCAGTGTCGAGGATGCGACCGGGGAGCTGTTTTTT	CASSVEDATGELFF
TRBV5-1	TRBJ1-4	-	15	-	TGCGCCAGCAGCTTGGCCGGGGGATATGATGAAAAACTGTTTTTT	CASSLAGGYDEKLFF
TRBV5-6	TRBJ1-5	-	16	-	TGTGCCAGCAGCTTGGGACCGAGACAGGGCAATCAGCCCCAGCATTTT	CASSLGPRQGNQPQHF
TRBV6-6	TRBJ2-3	-	16	-	TGTGCCAGCAGTTACGGTCGGCGGTCTAGCACAGATACGCAGTATTTT	CASSYGRRSSTDTQYF
TRBV5-1	TRBJ1-2	TRBD1	15	-	TGCGCCAGCAGCTTGACGACAGGGTCTAACTATGGCTACACCTTC	CASSLTTGSNYGYTF
TRBV10-1	TRBJ2-3	-	15	-	TGCGCCAGCAGTGAGTCGCAGGGCAGCACAGATACGCAGTATTTT	CASSESQGSTDTQYF
TRBV5-1	TRBJ2-3	-	14	-	TGCGCCAGCAGCCCAAGCGGGAGCACAGATACGCAGTATTTT	CASSPSGSTDTQYF
TRBV5-1	TRBJ2-6	-	15	-	TGCGCCAGCAGCTTCCAGGGCTCTGGGGCCAACGTCCTGACTTTC	CASSFQGSGANVLTF
TRBV10-2	TRBJ2-7	TRBD1	15	once	TGCGCCAGCAGTGGGGCCGGGACAGAGACCTACGAGCAGTACTTC	CASSGAGTETYEQYF